Below, 19 T cell receptor beta chains from the same sample are listed, as sequenced in a study of T cell repertoires in cytomegalovirus infection. Each CDR3 protein is one row after TCRdb ran MiXCR on the reads. This table has around 250,000 distinct CDR3 sequences, about 18% appearing once. Sequenced input: CD8+ T cells from PBMCs. The receptors stem from a human donor in good health (CMV status not recorded). Some clones in this sample may be carry-over from other donors' samples.

There are many counts of this clonotype. The V and J genes are TRBV7-2 and TRBJ2-1, with 10 positions matching TRBD1. The trim removed 0 bases at V and 9 bases at J, leaving 8 bases unmatched. In germline, CDR1 is SGHTA, CDR2 FQGNSA. The CDR3 is 16 residues long. The DNA of the CDR3 is TGTGCCAGCAGCTTAGCCACCGGGACAGGGGCGGGTGAGCAGTTCTTC. It translates to CASSLATGTGAGEQFF. The full variable domain, its missing parts supplied by reference TRBV7-2 and TRBJ2-1, is GAGVSQSPSNKVTEKGKDVELRCDPISGHTALYWYRQSLGQGLEFLIYFQGNSAPDKSGLPSDRFSAERTGGSVSTLTIQRTQQEDSAVYLCASSLATGTGAGEQFFGPGTRLTVL.

The V and J genes are TRBV19 and TRBJ2-7, with 10 bases aligning to TRBD1. Trimming at V came to 5 bases and at J to 9 bases, leaving 10 bases not matched to a gene. The germline V gene encodes CDR1 LNHDA and CDR2 SQIVND (reference sequence). The CDR3 sequence is 14 residues long. The CDR3, as DNA: TGTGCCAGTAGTTCTTATATGACAGGGGGCGTGCAGTACTTC. Its protein is CASSSYMTGGVQYF.

V usage is TRBV20-1 and J usage is TRBJ1-2; 9 bases are shared with TRBD1. CDR1 and CDR2 from the germline V gene are DFQATT and SNEGSKA (reference sequence). This CDR3 has 15 amino acids. The V and J ends lost 2 bases and 2 bases, in that order; junction bases with no gene match: 6. For the CDR3, the DNA is TGCAGTGCTAGATGGTGGGACAGGGTAAACTATGGCTACACCTTC. It is translated as CSARWWDRVNYGYTF.

This clonotype was seen ten or more times. J is TRBJ1-2 and V is TRBV28, with TRBD1 matching over 10 bases. The trim removed 2 bases at V and 0 bases at J, leaving 3 bases unmatched. CDR3 length: 16 amino acids. Germline CDR1 reads MDHEN; CDR2 reads SYDVKM. CDR3 DNA sequence: TGTGCCAGCAGTTTACCCGGGACAGGGGCTAACTATGGCTACACCTTC. Its protein product is CASSLPGTGANYGYTF.

The rearrangement uses TRBV28 and TRBJ2-7; a weak D match, TRBD1 (5 bases). Germline loops: CDR1 MDHEN, CDR2 SYDVKM. The CDR3 runs 18 residues. The V end was cut by 4 bases, the J end by 6 bases, with 28 bases between. The CDR3 DNA follows: TGTGCCAGCAGTTCCCCCGTGACAGACAGCGCCGCCGTAGGCGAGCAGTACTTC. As protein: CASSSPVTDSAAVGEQYF.

This clonotype came up many times. The J gene is TRBJ2-1, the V gene TRBV28, with TRBD2 matching 12 bases. This CDR3 has 15 amino acids. Germline V gives CDR1 MDHEN, CDR2 SYDVKM. After removal of 10 bases from V and 5 bases from J, the junction contained 9 bases not matched to a gene. CDR3 sequence: CATASSGGAHNEQFF. DNA for the CDR3: TGTGCCACCGCCTCTAGCGGGGGGGCCCACAATGAGCAGTTCTTC. Variable domain in full (rest from reference TRBV28 and TRBJ2-1): DVKVTQSSRYLVKRTGEKVFLECVQDMDHENMFWYRQDPGLGLRLIYFSYDVKMKEKGDIPEGYSVSREKKERFSLILESASTNQTSMYLCATASSGGAHNEQFFGPGTRLTVL.

This chain connects TRBV4-1 to TRBJ1-2; D possibly corresponds to TRBD1 (5 bases). Between the trimmed V and J ends, which lost 0 bases and 8 bases, there was a span of 16 bases. Germline assignment: CDR1 MGHRA and CDR2 YSYEKL. The CDR3 has 15 residues. CDR3 residues: CASSQDAGVYQGYTF. The CDR3, as DNA: TGCGCCAGCAGCCAAGACGCGGGGGTCTATCAGGGCTACACCTTC.

This clonotype has just a few counts. This chain uses TRBV7-9 with TRBJ2-1; possible D gene TRBD1, 6 bases. The V gene lost 3 bases and the J gene lost 4 bases, with 13 bases spanning the gap. The CDR3 totals 15 residues. Germline loops: CDR1 SEHNR, CDR2 FQNEAQ (reference sequence). The DNA for the CDR3 is TGTGCCAGCAGCTTGAACAGGGTTACATACAATGAGCAGTTCTTC. Its translation: CASSLNRVTYNEQFF.

About this clonotype itself: The junction does not match germline at one end; this may be a read error. The chain links TRBV29-1 to TRBJ2-1; D is perhaps TRBD1 or TRBD2 (5 bases each). CDR3 length equals 15 residues. Germline V gene lookup returns CDR1 SQVTM and CDR2 ANQGSEA. CDR3 DNA: TGCAGCGTCCTTCAACCAGGGACCGAAGACAATGAGCAGTTATTC. Translating it yields CSVLQPGTEDNEQLF.

This clonotype has just a few counts. This rearrangement joins TRBV12-3 or TRBV12-4 to TRBJ2-4, with D hard to call. V was trimmed by 4 bases and J by 0 bases, leaving 13 bases between them. This CDR3 has 16 residues. The CDR3 DNA is TGTGCCAGCAGTTCCCGTGAGGCGATAGCCAAAAACATTCAGTACTTC. It codes for CASSSREAIAKNIQYF.

This clonotype was found many times. V usage is TRBV7-2 and J usage is TRBJ1-1; TRBD1 aligns across 9 bases. The CDR3 has 17 residues. J was trimmed by 0 bases and V by 5 bases; bases with no gene match: 10. Germline values: CDR1 SGHTA, CDR2 FQGNSA. CDR3 region: CASSTYRGQWVNTEAFF. CDR3 DNA: TGTGCCAGCAGCACCTACAGGGGGCAATGGGTGAACACTGAAGCTTTCTTT.

The sample holds a few counts of this clonotype. This sequence joins TRBV12-5 and TRBJ2-3, with 9 bases lining up with TRBD2. The trim removed 0 bases at V and 2 bases at J, leaving 6 bases unmatched. This CDR3 is 17 amino acids long. The germline V gene encodes CDR1 LGHNT and CDR2 FRNRAP. DNA of the CDR3: TGTGCTAGTGGTTTGGTATCAGCGGGGGGATACACAGATACGCAGTATTTT. Residues: CASGLVSAGGYTDTQYF.

This clonotype was seen a handful of times. The CDR3 DNA is TGTGCCAGCAGCCCCTGGAGGTACGGGGAGCTGTTTTTT. Its translation is CASSPWRYGELFF. The chain joins TRBV4-2 to TRBJ2-2; D is possibly TRBD2 (5 bases). CDR3 length: 13 residues. V lost 4 bases to trimming and J lost 7 bases, with 10 bases between them. Germline CDR1 reads LGHNA; CDR2 reads YNFKEQ.

Ten or more counts support this clonotype. The genes are TRBV7-2 and TRBJ1-5; no firm D call. Germline V gene lookup returns CDR1 SGHTA and CDR2 FQGNSA. V dropped 2 bases and J dropped 4 bases, with 9 bases sitting between them. The CDR3 extends over 14 amino acids. The CDR3 DNA reads as TGTGCCAGCAGCTTATGGGAAGGGAATCAGCCCCAGCATTTT. This codes for CASSLWEGNQPQHF. Drawing the rest from reference TRBV7-2 and TRBJ1-5, the complete variable domain is GAGVSQSPSNKVTEKGKDVELRCDPISGHTALYWYRQSLGQGLEFLIYFQGNSAPDKSGLPSDRFSAERTGGSVSTLTIQRTQQEDSAVYLCASSLWEGNQPQHFGDGTRLSIL.

The chain joins TRBV6-6 to TRBJ2-5, with D possibly being TRBD1 (5 bases). The CDR3 length is 14 residues. Between the trimmed V and J ends, which lost 5 bases and 2 bases, there was a span of 12 bases. The germline gives CDR1 MNHNY, CDR2 SVGAGI (reference sequence). Here the CDR3 DNA reads TGTGCCAGCAGTGACCAGGGAACACAAGAGACCCAGTACTTC. Encoded protein: CASSDQGTQETQYF.

V usage is TRBV27 and J usage is TRBJ2-7; 10 nucleotides match TRBD2. The CDR3 loop spans 14 amino acids. After removal of 6 bases from V and 5 bases from J, the junction contained 7 bases not matched to a gene. CDR1 and CDR2 from the germline V gene are MNHEY and SMNVEV (reference sequence). The DNA of the CDR3 is TGTGCCAGCAGATCTAGCGGGGGAAGCCACGAGCAGTACTTC. Residues: CASRSSGGSHEQYF.

To note about this clonotype: Its ends do not fully match the called genes, so a read error is possible. V and J are TRBV6-6 and TRBJ2-5; 11 nucleotides agree with TRBD2. The CDR3 has 16 amino acids. CDR1 and CDR2 from the germline V gene are MNHNY and SVGAGI (reference sequence). The CDR3 sequence is CASRKTSGANQETQYF. The CDR3 DNA is TGTGCCAGCAGGAAGACTAGCGGGGCGAATCAAGAGACTCAGTACTTC.

This clonotype was seen a handful of times. This rearrangement joins TRBV5-4 to TRBJ2-7, with D uncertain. V dropped 2 bases and J dropped 6 bases, with 9 bases sitting between them. The CDR3 covers 12 residues. In germline, CDR1 is SGHNT, CDR2 YYREEE (reference sequence). For the CDR3, the DNA is TGTGCCAGCAGCTTTTTCCAAGGCGAGCAGTACTTC. It specifies CASSFFQGEQYF.

This chain uses TRBV5-6 with TRBJ2-1; D gene uncertain. CDR3 size: 15 residues. Trimming left V 2 bases short and J 0 bases short, with 9 bases between. Per germline, CDR1 SGHDT and CDR2 YYEEEE. The CDR3 reads CASSFLISSYNEQFF. The CDR3, as DNA: TGTGCCAGCAGCTTTCTTATTAGCTCCTACAATGAGCAGTTCTTC.